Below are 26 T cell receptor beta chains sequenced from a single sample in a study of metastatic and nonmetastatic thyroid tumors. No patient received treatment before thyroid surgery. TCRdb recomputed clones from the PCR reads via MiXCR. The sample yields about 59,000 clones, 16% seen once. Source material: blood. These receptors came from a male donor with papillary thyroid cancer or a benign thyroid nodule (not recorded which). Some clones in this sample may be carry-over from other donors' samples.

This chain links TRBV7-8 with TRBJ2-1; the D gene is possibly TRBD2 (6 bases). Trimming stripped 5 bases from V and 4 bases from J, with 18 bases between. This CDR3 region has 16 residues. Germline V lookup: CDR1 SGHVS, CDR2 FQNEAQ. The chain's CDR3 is CASSPPGDTLYNEQFF. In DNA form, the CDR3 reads TGTGCCAGCAGCCCCCCGGGAGATACCCTTTACAATGAGCAGTTCTTC.

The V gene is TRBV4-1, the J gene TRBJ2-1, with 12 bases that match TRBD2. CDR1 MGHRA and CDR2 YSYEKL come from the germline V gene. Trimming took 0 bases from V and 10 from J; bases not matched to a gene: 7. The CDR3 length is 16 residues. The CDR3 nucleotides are TGCGCCAGCAGCCAAGATGGTGGACTAGCGGGATTCGAGCAGTTCTTC. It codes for CASSQDGGLAGFEQFF.

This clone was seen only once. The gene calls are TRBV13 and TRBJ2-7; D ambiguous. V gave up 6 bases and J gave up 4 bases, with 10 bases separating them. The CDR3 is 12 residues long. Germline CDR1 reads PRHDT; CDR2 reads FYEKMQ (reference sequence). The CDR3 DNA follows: TGTGCCAGCAGTGAAATGGGGTACGAGCAGTACTTC. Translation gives CASSEMGYEQYF.

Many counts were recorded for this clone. CDR3 coding DNA: TGTGCCAGCAGTTACTCGTCACAGGATCAGCCCCAGCATTTT. It encodes CASSYSSQDQPQHF. The gene calls are TRBV6-5 and TRBJ1-5; weak D call: TRBD1 (5 bases). CDR3 length: 14 amino acids. Looked up from germline, CDR1 is MNHEY and CDR2 is SVGAGI. V gave up 0 bases and J gave up 5 bases, with 8 bases separating them.

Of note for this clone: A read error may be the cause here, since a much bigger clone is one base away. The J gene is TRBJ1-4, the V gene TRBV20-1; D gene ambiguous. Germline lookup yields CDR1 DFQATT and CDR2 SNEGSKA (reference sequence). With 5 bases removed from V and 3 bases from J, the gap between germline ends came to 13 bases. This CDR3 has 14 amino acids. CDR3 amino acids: CSAGIWGSNEKLFF. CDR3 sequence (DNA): TGCAGTGCTGGAATTTGGGGTTCTAATGAAAAACTGTTTTTT.

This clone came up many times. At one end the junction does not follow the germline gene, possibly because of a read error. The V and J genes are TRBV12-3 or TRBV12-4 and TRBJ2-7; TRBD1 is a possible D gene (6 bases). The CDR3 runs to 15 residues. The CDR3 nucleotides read TGTGCCAGCGTTAAGGGGCAGGGGAGCTCCGACGAGCAGTACTTC. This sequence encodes CASVKGQGSSDEQYF.

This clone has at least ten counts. CDR3 amino acids: CASRTRPGLTNTGELFF. Here the CDR3 DNA reads TGTGCCAGCAGAACTCGTCCGGGACTAACGAACACCGGGGAGCTGTTTTTT. The chain employs TRBV11-2 and TRBJ2-2; 7 bases align to TRBD2. Looked up from germline, CDR1 is SGHAT and CDR2 is FQNNGV. The J segment lost 0 bases and the V segment lost 6 bases, leaving 10 bases of the junction unmatched. This CDR3 contains 17 residues. The full variable domain, in which reference TRBV11-2 and TRBJ2-2 provide the parts outside the CDR3, is EAGVAQSPRYKIIEKRQSVAFWCNPISGHATLYWYQQILGQGPKLLIQFQNNGVVDDSQLPKDRFSAERLKGVDSTLKIQPAKLEDSAVYLCASRTRPGLTNTGELFFGEGSRLTVL.

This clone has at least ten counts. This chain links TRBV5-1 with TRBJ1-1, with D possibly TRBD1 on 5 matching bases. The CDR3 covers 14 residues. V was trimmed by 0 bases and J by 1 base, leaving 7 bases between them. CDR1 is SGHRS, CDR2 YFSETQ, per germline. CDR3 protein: CASSLVQGNTEAFF. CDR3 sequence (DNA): TGCGCCAGCAGCTTGGTGCAGGGGAACACTGAAGCTTTCTTT. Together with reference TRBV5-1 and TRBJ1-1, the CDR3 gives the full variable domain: KAGVTQTPRYLIKTRGQQVTLSCSPISGHRSVSWYQQTPGQGLQFLFEYFSETQRNKGNFPGRFSGRQFSNSRSEMNVSTLELGDSALYLCASSLVQGNTEAFFGQGTRLTVV.

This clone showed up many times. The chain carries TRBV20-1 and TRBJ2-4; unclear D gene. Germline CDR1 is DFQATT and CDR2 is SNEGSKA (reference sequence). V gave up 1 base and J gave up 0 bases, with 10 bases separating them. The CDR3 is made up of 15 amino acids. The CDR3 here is CSARGPNLAKNIQYF. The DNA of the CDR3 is TGCAGTGCTAGAGGACCGAACTTAGCCAAAAACATTCAGTACTTC.

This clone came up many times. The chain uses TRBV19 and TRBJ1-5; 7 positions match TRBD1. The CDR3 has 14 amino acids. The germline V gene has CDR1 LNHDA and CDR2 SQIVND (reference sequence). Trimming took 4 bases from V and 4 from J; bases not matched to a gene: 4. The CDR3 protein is CASSTGTANQPQHF. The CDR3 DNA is TGTGCCAGTAGTACCGGGACAGCGAATCAGCCCCAGCATTTT.

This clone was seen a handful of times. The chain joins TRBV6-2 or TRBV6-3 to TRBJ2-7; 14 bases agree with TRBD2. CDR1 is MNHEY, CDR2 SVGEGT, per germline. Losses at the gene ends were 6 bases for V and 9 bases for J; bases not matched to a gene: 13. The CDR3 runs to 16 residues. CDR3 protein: CASRPTGTSGRALQYF. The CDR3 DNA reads TGTGCCAGCAGACCCACAGGGACTAGCGGGAGAGCATTGCAGTACTTC.

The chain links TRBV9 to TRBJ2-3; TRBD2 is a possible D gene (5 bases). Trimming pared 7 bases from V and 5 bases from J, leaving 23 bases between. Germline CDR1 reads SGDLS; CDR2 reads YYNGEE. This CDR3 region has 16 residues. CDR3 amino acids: CASGESGGTEGDTQYF. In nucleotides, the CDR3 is TGTGCCAGCGGCGAGTCGGGCGGTACAGAGGGAGATACGCAGTATTTT.

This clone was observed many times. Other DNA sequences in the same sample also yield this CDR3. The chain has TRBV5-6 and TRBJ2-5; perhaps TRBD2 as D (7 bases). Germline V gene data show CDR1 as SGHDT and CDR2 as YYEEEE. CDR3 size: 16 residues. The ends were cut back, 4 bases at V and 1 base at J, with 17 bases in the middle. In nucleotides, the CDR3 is TGTGCCAGCAGCGGGGGGGGCCCAGAGTTCCAAGAGACCCAGTACTTC. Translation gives CASSGGGPEFQETQYF.

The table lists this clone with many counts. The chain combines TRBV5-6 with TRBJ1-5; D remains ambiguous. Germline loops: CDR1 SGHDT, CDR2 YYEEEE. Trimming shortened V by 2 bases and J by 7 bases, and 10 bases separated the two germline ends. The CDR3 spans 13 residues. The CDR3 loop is CASSFMSDQPQHF. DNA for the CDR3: TGTGCCAGCAGCTTTATGTCGGACCAGCCCCAGCATTTT.

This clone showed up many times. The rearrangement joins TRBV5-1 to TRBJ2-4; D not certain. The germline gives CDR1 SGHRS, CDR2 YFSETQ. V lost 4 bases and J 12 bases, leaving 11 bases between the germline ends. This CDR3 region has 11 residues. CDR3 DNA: TGCGCCAGCAGCGACCCGGGTCCTCAGTACTTC. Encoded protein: CASSDPGPQYF. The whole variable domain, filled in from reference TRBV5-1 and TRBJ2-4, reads KAGVTQTPRYLIKTRGQQVTLSCSPISGHRSVSWYQQTPGQGLQFLFEYFSETQRNKGNFPGRFSGRQFSNSRSEMNVSTLELGDSALYLCASSDPGPQYFGAGTRLSVL.

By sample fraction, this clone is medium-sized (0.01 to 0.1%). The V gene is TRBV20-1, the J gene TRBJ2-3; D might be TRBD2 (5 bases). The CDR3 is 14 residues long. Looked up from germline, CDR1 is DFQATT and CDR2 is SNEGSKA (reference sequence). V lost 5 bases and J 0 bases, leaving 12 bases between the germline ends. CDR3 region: CSAADGGSTDTQYF. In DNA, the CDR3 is TGCAGTGCTGCAGACGGAGGAAGCACAGATACGCAGTATTTT.

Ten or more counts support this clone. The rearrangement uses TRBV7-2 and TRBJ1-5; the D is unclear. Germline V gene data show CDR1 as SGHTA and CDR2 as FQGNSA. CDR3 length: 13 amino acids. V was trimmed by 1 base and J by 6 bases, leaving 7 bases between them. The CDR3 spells CASSLGIGQPQHF. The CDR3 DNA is TGTGCCAGCAGCTTAGGAATCGGTCAGCCCCAGCATTTT.

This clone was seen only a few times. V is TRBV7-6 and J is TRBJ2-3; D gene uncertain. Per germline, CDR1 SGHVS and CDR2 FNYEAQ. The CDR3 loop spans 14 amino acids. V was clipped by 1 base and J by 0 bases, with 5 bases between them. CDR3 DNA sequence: TGTGCCAGCAGCTTAGTTCCTAGCACAGATACGCAGTATTTT. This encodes CASSLVPSTDTQYF.

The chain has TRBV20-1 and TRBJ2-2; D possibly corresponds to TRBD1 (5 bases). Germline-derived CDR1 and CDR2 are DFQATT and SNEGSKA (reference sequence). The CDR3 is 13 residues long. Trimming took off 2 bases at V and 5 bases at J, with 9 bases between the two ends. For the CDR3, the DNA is TGCAGTGCTAGAAGGGGCGGAACCGGGGAGCTGTTTTTT. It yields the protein CSARRGGTGELFF.

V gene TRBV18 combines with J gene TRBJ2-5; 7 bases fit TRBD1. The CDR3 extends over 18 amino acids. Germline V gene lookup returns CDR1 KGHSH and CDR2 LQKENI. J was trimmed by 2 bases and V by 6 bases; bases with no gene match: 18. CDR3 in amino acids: CASSAVSGVTGSQETQYF. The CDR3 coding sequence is TGTGCCAGCTCCGCAGTCTCGGGCGTGACAGGGTCACAAGAGACCCAGTACTTC.

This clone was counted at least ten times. The CDR3 region is CASSLTGGQETQYF. The CDR3 coding sequence is TGTGCCAGCAGTCTGACAGGGGGACAAGAGACCCAGTACTTC. J is TRBJ2-5 and V is TRBV12-3 or TRBV12-4; 9 bases line up with TRBD1. CDR3 length: 14 amino acids. Trimming took 5 bases from V and 2 from J; bases not matched to a gene: 3.

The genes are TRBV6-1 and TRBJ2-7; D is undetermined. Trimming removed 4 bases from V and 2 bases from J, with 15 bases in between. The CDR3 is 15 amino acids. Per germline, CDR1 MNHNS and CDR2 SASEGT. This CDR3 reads CASSVEPAPTYEQYF. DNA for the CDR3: TGTGCCAGCAGTGTAGAGCCCGCACCGACCTACGAGCAGTACTTC.

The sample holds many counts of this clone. In DNA, the CDR3 is TGTGCCAGTAGTAGTAGCGGGAGGGCGTTCAATGAGCAGTTCTTC. Translating gives CASSSSGRAFNEQFF. This rearrangement joins TRBV19 to TRBJ2-1; 11 bases agree with TRBD2. This CDR3 spans 15 amino acids. Germline CDR1 LNHDA, CDR2 SQIVND (reference sequence). V shed 4 bases and J 6 bases; nucleotides not matched to a gene: 5.

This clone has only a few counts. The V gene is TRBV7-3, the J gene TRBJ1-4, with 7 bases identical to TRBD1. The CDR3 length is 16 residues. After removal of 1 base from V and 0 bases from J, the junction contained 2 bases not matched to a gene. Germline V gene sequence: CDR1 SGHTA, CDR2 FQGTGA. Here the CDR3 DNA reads TGTGCCAGCAGCTTAATCGGGACAGCAACTAATGAAAAACTGTTTTTT. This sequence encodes CASSLIGTATNEKLFF.

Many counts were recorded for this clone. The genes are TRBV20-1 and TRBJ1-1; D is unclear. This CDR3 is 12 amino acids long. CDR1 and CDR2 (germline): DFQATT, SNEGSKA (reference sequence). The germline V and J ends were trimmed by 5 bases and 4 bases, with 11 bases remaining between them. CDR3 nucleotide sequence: TGCAGTGCTCAACCCTGGGGCACTGAAGCTTTCTTT. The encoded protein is CSAQPWGTEAFF.

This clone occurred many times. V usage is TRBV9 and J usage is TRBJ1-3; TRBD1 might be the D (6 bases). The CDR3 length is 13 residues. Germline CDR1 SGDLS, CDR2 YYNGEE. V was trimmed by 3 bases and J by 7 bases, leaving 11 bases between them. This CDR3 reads CASSAVRGNTIYF. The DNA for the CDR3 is TGTGCCAGCAGCGCGGTTAGGGGGAACACCATATATTTT.